This entry lists 18 T cell receptor beta chains sequenced from one sample in a study of blood T cell repertoires in COVID-19. The assay was immunoSEQ multiplex PCR, and TCRdb's table has in-frame clones only and misses some. The data contain roughly 250,000 clones, around 80% of them singletons. The sequencing sample was made of peripheral blood. The source of these receptors is a man in his forties with active or convalescent COVID-19.

The rearrangement joins TRBV24-1 to TRBJ2-1, with D perhaps matching TRBD1 (7 bases). V was clipped by 2 bases and J by 0 bases, with 10 bases between them. Germline values: CDR1 KGHDR, CDR2 SFDVKD. This CDR3 region has 16 residues. CDR3 sequence: CATSDSQGGSYNEQFF. As DNA, the CDR3 is TGTGCCACCAGTGATTCGCAGGGGGGCTCCTACAATGAGCAGTTCTTC.

This clone was seen more than once but under ten times. The chain is built from TRBV10-3 and TRBJ1-5; no clear D gene. Germline values: CDR1 ENHRY, CDR2 SYGVKD. The CDR3 runs to 13 residues. V lost 7 bases and J lost 5, with 12 bases in between. The CDR3 DNA reads as TGTGCCATCACCACCTCAAGAGATCAGCCCCAGCATTTT. Its translation: CAITTSRDQPQHF.

V usage is TRBV5-1 and J usage is TRBJ2-5; D is unresolved. The CDR3 runs to 11 residues. From germline, CDR1 is SGHRS and CDR2 YFSETQ. With 2 bases removed from V and 3 bases from J, the gap between germline ends came to 2 bases. CDR3 region: CASSFEETQYF. The CDR3 DNA follows: TGCGCCAGCAGCTTCGAAGAGACCCAGTACTTC.

The chain has TRBV7-2 and TRBJ2-7; TRBD1 agrees at 8 bases. This CDR3 spans 14 amino acids. V lost 5 bases to trimming and J lost 2 bases; unmatched junction nucleotides: 5. Germline V gene data show CDR1 as SGHTA and CDR2 as FQGNSA. The CDR3 sequence: CASSLDRGAYEQYF. The CDR3 coding sequence is TGTGCCAGCAGCCTCGACAGGGGAGCCTACGAGCAGTACTTC.

This clone has more than one count but fewer than ten. V and J are TRBV5-4 and TRBJ2-7; the match to TRBD1 covers 12 bases. The CDR3 length is 15 residues. V gave up 0 bases and J gave up 5 bases; unmatched junction bases: 3. Germline V gene sequence: CDR1 SGHNT, CDR2 YYREEE (reference sequence). CDR3 protein: CASSLAGTGGDEQYF. CDR3 in DNA: TGTGCCAGCAGCTTGGCCGGGACAGGGGGCGACGAGCAGTACTTC.

V gene TRBV29-1 combines with J gene TRBJ1-3; the D is unclear. CDR1 is SQVTM and CDR2 is ANQGSEA in the germline V gene. With 5 bases removed from V and 4 bases from J, the gap between germline ends came to 12 bases. The CDR3 runs to 13 residues. The CDR3 DNA is TGCAGCGTTATTAAAAGTGGCGGAAACACCATATATTTT. Amino acid sequence: CSVIKSGGNTIYF.

The rearrangement links TRBV30 to TRBJ1-3, with D possibly TRBD1 on 6 matching bases. This CDR3 region has 16 residues. Trimming left V 0 bases short and J 2 bases short, with 14 bases between. Germline values: CDR1 GTSNPN, CDR2 SVGIG (reference sequence). The CDR3 bases are TGTGCCTGGAGTGTACTAGGCAGGGGTACTGGAAACACCATATATTTT. Protein product: CAWSVLGRGTGNTIYF.

The rearrangement links TRBV12-3 or TRBV12-4 to TRBJ1-1; D unclear. This CDR3 spans 10 amino acids. V gave up 5 bases and J gave up 11 bases, with 9 bases separating them. This CDR3 is CASSGTGAFF. The CDR3 DNA sequence: TGTGCCAGCAGTGGAACGGGGGCTTTCTTT.

The chain couples TRBV18 to TRBJ2-3; 13 positions agree with TRBD2. This CDR3 comprises 16 residues. The trim removed 3 bases at V and 5 bases at J, leaving 5 bases unmatched. Germline V gene data show CDR1 as KGHSH and CDR2 as LQKENI. CDR3 DNA sequence: TGTGCCAGCTCACCTGGACTAGCGGGAGCTAAAGATACGCAGTATTTT. Translation gives CASSPGLAGAKDTQYF.

J is TRBJ1-4 and V is TRBV3-1 (or the pseudogene TRBV3-2), with D maybe TRBD1 (5 bases). The CDR3 loop spans 15 amino acids. Germline V gene lookup returns CDR1 LGHDT and CDR2 YNNKEL (reference sequence). V was cut by 0 bases and J by 8 bases, with 13 bases left in between. The CDR3 is CASSQELAGYEKLFF. CDR3 bases: TGTGCCAGCAGCCAAGAATTGGCAGGGTACGAAAAACTGTTTTTT.

The CDR3 protein is CASSLGAGTDTQYF. CDR3 DNA: TGCGCCAGCAGCTTGGGAGCGGGAACAGATACGCAGTATTTT. The J gene is TRBJ2-3, the V gene TRBV5-1; 7 bases fit TRBD2. This CDR3 has 14 amino acids. Germline trimming cut 0 bases from V and 3 bases from J; bases unmatched to any gene: 1. CDR1 is SGHRS, CDR2 YFSETQ, per germline.

The CDR3 sequence: CASSLQGNQGDTQYF. CDR3 DNA: TGTGCCAGCAGCTTGCAGGGCAATCAAGGAGATACGCAGTATTTT. J is TRBJ2-3 and V is TRBV7-9; D is possibly TRBD1 (5 bases). The CDR3 is 15 amino acids. The V gene's germline CDR1 is SEHNR and CDR2 FQNEAQ (reference sequence). Trimming took 3 bases from V and 5 from J, leaving 15 bases between them. Complete variable domain (other parts from reference TRBV7-9 and TRBJ2-3): DTGVSQNPRHKITKRGQNVTFRCDPISEHNRLYWYRQTLGQGPEFLTYFQNEAQLEKSRLLSDRFSAERPKGSFSTLEIQRTEQGDSAMYLCASSLQGNQGDTQYFGPGTRLTVL.

This chain connects TRBV27 to TRBJ2-7; TRBD1 matches 7 bases. Trimming removed 8 bases from V and 7 bases from J; junction bases left unmatched: 8. Germline CDR1 is MNHEY and CDR2 is SMNVEV (reference sequence). This CDR3 is built from 12 residues. CDR3 nucleotide sequence: TGTGCCAGCGGTGCACAGGGGCGGGAGCAGTACTTC. Protein sequence: CASGAQGREQYF.

The rearrangement links TRBV14 to TRBJ1-1, with TRBD1 matching 9 bases. This CDR3 is 15 amino acids long. V was pared by 1 base and J by 7 bases, with 7 bases of the junction left unmatched. In germline, CDR1 is SGHDN, CDR2 FVKESK. CDR3 loop: CASSQAHRGLGEAFF. DNA of the CDR3: TGTGCCAGCAGCCAAGCCCACAGGGGGCTCGGTGAAGCTTTCTTT.

V usage is TRBV12-5 and J usage is TRBJ2-3, with D perhaps TRBD1 (6 bases). V lost 5 bases and J 0 bases, leaving 15 bases between the germline ends. Germline V CDR1 and CDR2: LGHNT, FRNRAP. The CDR3 length is 16 residues. The CDR3 DNA sequence: TGTGCTAGTGGTCCCGGTGGGGACATTAGCACAGATACGCAGTATTTT. As protein: CASGPGGDISTDTQYF.

The V gene is TRBV19, the J gene TRBJ1-1; 7 positions agree with TRBD1. This CDR3 is 15 amino acids long. The V segment lost 2 bases and the J segment 0 bases; nucleotides outside the gene matches: 3. Looked up from germline, CDR1 is LNHDA and CDR2 is SQIVND (reference sequence). The CDR3 region is CASSIKGAMNTEAFF. The DNA for the CDR3 is TGTGCCAGTAGTATAAAGGGGGCGATGAACACTGAAGCTTTCTTT.

A note on this clone: Other nucleotide sequences in the sample specify the same CDR3. The V and J genes are TRBV7-9 and TRBJ1-2; D remains ambiguous. This CDR3 is 12 amino acids long. Germline CDR1 and CDR2: SEHNR and FQNEAQ (reference sequence). Trimming took off 0 bases at V and 8 bases at J, with 7 bases between the two ends. Written as DNA, the CDR3 is TGTGCCAGCAGCTTAGCAGGAGGGGGCTACACCTTC. Encoded protein: CASSLAGGGYTF.

The chain joins TRBV18 to TRBJ1-1, with 7 positions matching TRBD1. The CDR3 is 16 amino acids. The V gene's germline CDR1 is KGHSH and CDR2 LQKENI. V was clipped by 3 bases and J by 0 bases; unmatched bases: 7. The CDR3 sequence: CASSPLTGTVNTEAFF. The CDR3 DNA is TGTGCCAGCTCACCGCTCACCGGGACAGTGAACACTGAAGCTTTCTTT.